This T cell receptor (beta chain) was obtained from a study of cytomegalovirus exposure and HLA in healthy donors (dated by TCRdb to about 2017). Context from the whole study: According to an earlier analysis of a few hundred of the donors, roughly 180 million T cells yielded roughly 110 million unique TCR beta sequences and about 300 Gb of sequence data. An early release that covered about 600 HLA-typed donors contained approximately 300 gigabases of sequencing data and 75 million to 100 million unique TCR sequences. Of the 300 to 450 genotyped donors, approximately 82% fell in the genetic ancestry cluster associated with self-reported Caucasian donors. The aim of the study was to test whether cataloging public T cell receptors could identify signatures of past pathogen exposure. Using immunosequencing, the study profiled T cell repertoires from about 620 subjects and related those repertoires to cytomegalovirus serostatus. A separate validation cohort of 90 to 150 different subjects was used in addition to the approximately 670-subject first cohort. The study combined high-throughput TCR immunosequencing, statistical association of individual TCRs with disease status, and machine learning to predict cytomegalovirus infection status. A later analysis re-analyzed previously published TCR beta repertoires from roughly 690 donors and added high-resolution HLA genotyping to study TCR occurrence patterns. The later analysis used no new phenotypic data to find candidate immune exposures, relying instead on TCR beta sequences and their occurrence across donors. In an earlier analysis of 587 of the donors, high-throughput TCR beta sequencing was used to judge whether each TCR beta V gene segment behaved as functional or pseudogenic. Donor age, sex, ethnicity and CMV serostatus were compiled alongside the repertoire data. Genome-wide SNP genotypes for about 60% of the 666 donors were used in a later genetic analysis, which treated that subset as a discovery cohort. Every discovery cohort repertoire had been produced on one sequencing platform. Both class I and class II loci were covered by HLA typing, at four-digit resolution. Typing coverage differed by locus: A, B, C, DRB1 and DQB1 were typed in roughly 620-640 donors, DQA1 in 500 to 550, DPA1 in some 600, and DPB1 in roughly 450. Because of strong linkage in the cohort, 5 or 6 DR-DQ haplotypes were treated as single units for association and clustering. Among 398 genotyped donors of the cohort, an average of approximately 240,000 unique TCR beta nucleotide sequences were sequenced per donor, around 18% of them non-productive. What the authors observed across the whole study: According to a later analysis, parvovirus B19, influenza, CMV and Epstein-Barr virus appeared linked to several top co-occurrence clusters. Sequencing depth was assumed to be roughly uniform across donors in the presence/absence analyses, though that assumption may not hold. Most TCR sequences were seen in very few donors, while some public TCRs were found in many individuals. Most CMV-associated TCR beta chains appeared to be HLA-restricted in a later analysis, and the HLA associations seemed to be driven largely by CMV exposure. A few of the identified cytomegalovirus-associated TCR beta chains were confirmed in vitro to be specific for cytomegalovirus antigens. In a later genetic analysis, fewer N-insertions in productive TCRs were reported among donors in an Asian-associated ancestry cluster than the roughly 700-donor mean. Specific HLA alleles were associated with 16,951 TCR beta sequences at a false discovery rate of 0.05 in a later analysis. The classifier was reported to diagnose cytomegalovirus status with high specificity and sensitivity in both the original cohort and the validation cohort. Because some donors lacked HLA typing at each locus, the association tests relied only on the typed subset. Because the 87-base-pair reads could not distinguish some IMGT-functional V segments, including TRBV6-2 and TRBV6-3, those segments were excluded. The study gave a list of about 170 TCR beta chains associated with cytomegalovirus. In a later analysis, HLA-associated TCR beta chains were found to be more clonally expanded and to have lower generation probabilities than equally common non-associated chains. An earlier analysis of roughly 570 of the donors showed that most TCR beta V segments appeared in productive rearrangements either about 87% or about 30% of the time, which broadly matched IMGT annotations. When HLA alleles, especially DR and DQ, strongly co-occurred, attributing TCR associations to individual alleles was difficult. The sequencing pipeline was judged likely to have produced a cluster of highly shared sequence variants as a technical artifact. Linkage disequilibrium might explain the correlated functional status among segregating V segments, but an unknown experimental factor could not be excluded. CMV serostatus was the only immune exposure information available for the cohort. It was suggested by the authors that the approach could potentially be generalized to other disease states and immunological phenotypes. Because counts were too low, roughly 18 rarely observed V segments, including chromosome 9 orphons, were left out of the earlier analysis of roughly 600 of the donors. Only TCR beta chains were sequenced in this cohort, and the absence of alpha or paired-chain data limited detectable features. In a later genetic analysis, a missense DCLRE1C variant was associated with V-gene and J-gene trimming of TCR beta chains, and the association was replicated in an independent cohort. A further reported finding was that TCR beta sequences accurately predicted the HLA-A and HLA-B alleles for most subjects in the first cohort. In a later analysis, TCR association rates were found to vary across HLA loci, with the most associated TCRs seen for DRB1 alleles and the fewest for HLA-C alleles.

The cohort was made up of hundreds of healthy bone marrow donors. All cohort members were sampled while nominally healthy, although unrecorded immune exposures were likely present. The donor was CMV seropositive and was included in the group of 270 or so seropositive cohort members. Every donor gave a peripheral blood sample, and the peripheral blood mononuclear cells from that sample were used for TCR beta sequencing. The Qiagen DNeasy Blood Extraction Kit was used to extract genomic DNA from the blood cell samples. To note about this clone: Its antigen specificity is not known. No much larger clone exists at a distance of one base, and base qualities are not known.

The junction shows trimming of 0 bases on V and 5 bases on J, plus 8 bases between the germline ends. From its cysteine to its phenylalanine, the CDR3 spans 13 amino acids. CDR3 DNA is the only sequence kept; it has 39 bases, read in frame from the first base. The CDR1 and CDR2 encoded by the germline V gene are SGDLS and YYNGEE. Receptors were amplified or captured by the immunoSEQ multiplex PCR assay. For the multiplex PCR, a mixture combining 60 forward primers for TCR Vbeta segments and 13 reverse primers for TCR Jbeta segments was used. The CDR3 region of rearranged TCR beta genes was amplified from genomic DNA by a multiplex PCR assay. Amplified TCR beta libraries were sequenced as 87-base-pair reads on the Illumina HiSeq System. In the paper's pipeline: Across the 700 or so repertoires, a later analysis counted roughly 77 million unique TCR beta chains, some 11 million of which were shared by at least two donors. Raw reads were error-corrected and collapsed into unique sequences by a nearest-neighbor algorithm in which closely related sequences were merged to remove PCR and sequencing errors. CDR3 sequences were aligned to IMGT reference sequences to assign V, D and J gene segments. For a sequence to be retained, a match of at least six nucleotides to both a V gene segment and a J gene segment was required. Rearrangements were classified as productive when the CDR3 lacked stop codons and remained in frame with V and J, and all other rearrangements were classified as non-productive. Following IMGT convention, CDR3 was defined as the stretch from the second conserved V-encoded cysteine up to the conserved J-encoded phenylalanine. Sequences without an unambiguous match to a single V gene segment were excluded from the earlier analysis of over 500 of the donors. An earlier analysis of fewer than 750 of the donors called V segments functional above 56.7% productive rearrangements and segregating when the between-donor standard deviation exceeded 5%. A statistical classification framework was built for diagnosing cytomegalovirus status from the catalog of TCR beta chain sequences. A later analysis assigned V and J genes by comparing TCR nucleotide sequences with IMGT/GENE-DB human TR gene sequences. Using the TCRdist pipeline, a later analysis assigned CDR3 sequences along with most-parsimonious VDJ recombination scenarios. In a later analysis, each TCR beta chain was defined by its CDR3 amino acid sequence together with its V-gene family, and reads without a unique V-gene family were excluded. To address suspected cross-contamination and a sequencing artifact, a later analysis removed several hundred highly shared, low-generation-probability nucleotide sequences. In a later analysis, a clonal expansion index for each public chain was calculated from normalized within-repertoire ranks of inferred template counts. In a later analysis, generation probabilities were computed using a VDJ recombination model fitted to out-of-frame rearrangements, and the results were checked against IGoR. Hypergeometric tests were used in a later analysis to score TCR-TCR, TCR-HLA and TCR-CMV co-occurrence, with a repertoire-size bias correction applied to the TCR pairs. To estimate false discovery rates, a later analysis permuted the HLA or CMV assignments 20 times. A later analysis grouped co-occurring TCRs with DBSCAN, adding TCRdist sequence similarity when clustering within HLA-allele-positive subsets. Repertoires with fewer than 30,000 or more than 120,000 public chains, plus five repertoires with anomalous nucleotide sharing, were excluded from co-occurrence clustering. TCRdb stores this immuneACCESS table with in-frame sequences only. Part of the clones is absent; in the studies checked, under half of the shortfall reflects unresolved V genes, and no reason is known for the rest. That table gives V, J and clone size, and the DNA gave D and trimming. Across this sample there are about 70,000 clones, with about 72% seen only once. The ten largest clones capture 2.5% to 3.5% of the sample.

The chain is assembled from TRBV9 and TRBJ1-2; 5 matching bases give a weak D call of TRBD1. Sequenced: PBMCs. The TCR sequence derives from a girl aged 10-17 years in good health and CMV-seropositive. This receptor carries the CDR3 CASSVDGTYGYTF. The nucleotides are TGTGCCAGCAGCGTAGACGGGACTTATGGCTACACCTTC.